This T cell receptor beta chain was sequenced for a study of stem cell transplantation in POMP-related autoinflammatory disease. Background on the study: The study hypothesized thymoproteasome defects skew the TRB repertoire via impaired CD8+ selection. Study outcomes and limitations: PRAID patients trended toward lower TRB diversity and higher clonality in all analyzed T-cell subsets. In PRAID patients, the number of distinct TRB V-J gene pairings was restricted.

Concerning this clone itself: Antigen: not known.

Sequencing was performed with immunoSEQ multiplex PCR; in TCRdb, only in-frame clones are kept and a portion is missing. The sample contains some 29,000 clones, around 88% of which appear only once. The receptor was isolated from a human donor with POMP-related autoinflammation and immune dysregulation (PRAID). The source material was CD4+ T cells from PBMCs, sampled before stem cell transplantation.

The CDR3 region is CASSRGQGTTNYGYTF. CDR3 sequence (DNA): TGTGCCAGCAGCCGAGGACAGGGAACAACTAACTATGGCTACACCTTC. This rearrangement joins TRBV5-4 to TRBJ1-2; 8 bases map to TRBD1. The CDR3 spans 16 residues. The V segment lost 4 bases and the J segment 0 bases; nucleotides outside the gene matches: 8. Germline loops: CDR1 SGHNT, CDR2 YYREEE (reference sequence).